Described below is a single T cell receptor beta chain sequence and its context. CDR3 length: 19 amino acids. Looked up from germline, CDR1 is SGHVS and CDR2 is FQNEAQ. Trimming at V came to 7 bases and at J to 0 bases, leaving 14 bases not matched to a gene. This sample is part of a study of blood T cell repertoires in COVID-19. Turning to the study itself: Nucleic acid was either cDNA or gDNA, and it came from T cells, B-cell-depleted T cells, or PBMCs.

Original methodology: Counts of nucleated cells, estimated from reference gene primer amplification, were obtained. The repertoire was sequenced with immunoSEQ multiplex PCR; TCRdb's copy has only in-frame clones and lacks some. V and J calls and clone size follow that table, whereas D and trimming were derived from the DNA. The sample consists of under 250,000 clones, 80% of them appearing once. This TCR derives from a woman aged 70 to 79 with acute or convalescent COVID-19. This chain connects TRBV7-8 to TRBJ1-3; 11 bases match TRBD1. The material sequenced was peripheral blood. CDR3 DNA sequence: TGTGCCAGCACCTCCCGGGACAGGGGGAGCGTAGTCTCTGGAAACACCATATATTTT. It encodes CASTSRDRGSVVSGNTIYF. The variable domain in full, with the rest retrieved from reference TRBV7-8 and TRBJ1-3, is GAGVSQSPRYKVAKRGQDVALRCDPISGHVSLFWYQQALGQGPEFLTYFQNEAQLDKSGLPSDRFFAERPEGSVSTLKIQRTQQEDSAVYLCASTSRDRGSVVSGNTIYFGEGSWLTVV.